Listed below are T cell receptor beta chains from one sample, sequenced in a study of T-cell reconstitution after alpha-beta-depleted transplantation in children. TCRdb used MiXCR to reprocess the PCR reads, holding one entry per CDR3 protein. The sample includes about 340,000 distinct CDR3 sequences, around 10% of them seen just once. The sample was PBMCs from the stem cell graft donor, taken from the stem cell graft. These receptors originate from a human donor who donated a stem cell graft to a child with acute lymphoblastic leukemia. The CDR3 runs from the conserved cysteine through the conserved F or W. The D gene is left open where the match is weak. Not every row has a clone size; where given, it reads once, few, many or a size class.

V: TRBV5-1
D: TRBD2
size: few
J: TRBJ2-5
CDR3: CASSGGLAGVQETQYF
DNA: TGCGCCAGCAGCGGGGGCCTAGCGGGAGTCCAAGAGACCCAGTACTTC

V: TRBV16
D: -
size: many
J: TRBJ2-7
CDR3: CASSPQGTTYEQYF
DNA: TGTGCCAGCAGCCCCCAGGGGACAACATACGAGCAGTACTTC

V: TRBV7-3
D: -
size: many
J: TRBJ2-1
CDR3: CASSTGWGYNEQFF
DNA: TGTGCCAGCAGTACGGGATGGGGGTACAATGAGCAGTTCTTC

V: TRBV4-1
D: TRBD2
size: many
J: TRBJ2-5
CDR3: CASSQTSEQETQYF
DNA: TGCGCCAGCAGCCAGACTAGCGAGCAAGAGACCCAGTACTTC

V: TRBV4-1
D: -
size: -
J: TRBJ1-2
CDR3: CASSQEDSLYGYTF
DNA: TGCGCCAGCAGCCAAGAGGACAGCCTCTATGGCTACACCTTC

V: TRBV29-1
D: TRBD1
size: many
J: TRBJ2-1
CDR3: CSVGQGFYNEQFF
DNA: TGCAGCGTAGGACAGGGGTTCTACAATGAGCAGTTCTTC

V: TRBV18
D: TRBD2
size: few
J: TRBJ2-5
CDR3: CASSLSPLADQETQYF
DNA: TGTGCCAGCTCACTGTCCCCGCTAGCGGATCAAGAGACCCAGTACTTC

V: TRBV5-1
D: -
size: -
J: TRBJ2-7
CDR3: CASSLDWWSQQYF
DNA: TGCGCCAGCAGCTTGGATTGGTGGAGCCAGCAGTACTTC

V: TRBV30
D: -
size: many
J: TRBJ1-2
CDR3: CAWSSGGNYGYTF
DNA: TGTGCCTGGAGCTCGGGCGGTAACTATGGCTACACCTTC

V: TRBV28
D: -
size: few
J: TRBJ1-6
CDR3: CASSFPSKASPLHF
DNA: TGTGCCAGCAGTTTTCCATCGAAGGCTTCACCCCTCCACTTT

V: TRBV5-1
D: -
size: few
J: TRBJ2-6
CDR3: CASSRTRTGSSGANVLTF
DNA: TGCGCCAGCAGCCGGACCCGGACGGGGAGCTCTGGGGCCAACGTCCTGACTTTC

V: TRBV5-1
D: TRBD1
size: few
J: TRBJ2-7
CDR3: CASSPDREYSYEQYF
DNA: TGCGCCAGCAGTCCCGACAGGGAATACTCCTACGAGCAGTACTTC

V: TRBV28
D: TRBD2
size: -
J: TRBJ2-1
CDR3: CASSGTSGRLGEQFF
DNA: TGTGCCAGCAGTGGGACTAGCGGGAGGCTAGGTGAGCAGTTCTTC

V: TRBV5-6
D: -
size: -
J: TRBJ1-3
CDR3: CASSYRTSSGNTIYF
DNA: TGTGCCAGCAGCTATAGGACAAGCTCTGGAAACACCATATATTTT

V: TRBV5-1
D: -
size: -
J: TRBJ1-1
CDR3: CASSSMPGQMNTEAFF
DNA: TGCGCCAGCAGCTCTATGCCGGGACAAATGAACACTGAAGCTTTCTTT

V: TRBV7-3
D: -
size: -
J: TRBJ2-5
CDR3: CASSLQGPETQYF
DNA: TGTGCCAGCAGCTTACAGGGCCCTGAGACCCAGTACTTC

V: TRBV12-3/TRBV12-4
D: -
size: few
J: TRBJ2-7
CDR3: CASSLSWGEQYF
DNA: TGTGCCAGCAGTTTAAGTTGGGGCGAGCAGTACTTC

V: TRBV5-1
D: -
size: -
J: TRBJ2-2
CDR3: CASSLGPSAFDTGELFF
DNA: TGCGCCAGCAGCTTGGGACCGAGCGCGTTCGACACCGGGGAGCTGTTTTTT

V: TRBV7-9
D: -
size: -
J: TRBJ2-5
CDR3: CASSLHGQETQYF
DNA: TGTGCCAGCAGCTTGCATGGACAAGAGACCCAGTACTTC

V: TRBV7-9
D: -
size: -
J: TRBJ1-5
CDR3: CASSPRRDQPQHF
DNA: TGTGCCAGCAGCCCCCGGAGAGATCAGCCCCAGCATTTT

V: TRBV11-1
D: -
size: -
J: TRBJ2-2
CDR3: CASRGSTGELFF
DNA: TGTGCCAGCAGGGGGTCCACCGGGGAGCTGTTTTTT

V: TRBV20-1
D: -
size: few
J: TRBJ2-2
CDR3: CSASPAGRPYTGELFF
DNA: TGCAGTGCTAGCCCAGCGGGTCGCCCTTACACCGGGGAGCTGTTTTTT

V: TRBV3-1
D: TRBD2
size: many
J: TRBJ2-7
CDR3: CASSGGSGRAGEQYF
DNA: TGTGCCAGCAGCGGTGGTAGCGGGAGGGCCGGCGAGCAGTACTTC

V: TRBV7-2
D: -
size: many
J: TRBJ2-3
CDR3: CASSLNHATDTQYF
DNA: TGTGCCAGCAGCTTAAACCACGCGACAGATACGCAGTATTTT

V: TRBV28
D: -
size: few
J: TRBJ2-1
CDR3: CASSPLSLHTYNEQFF
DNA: TGTGCCAGCAGTCCCCTTTCCCTGCACACCTACAATGAGCAGTTCTTC

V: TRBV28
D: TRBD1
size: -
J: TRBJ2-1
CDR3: CASSAPPRQGALNEQFF
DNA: TGTGCCAGCAGTGCTCCTCCGAGACAGGGGGCCTTGAATGAGCAGTTCTTC

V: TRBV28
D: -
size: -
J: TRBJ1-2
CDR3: CASPGPYGYTF
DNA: TGTGCCAGCCCTGGCCCCTATGGCTACACCTTC

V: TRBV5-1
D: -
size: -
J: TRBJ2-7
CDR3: CASSLFGYDEQYF
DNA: TGCGCCAGCAGCTTGTTCGGGTACGACGAGCAGTACTTC

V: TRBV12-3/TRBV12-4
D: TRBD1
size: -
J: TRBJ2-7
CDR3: CASSPGQDAYEQYF
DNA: TGTGCCAGCAGCCCGGGACAGGACGCCTACGAGCAGTACTTC

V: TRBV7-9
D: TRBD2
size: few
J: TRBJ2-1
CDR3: CASSTPGGPVQFF
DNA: TGTGCCAGCAGCACCCCGGGAGGCCCCGTTCAGTTCTTC

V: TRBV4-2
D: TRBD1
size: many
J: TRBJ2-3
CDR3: CASSQFRDSTQYF
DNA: TGTGCCAGCAGCCAGTTCCGGGACAGCACGCAGTATTTT

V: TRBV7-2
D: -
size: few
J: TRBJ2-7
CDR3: CASSLEVAGQYF
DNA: TGTGCCAGCAGCTTAGAAGTCGCGGGGCAGTACTTC

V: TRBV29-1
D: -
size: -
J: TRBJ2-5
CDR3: CSLTGPSTGETQYF
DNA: TGCAGCCTCACGGGCCCGAGCACCGGGGAGACCCAGTACTTC

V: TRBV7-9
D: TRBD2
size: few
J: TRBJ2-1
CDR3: CASSLGAGGAEVNEQFF
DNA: TGTGCCAGCAGCTTAGGTGCGGGGGGCGCGGAAGTCAATGAGCAGTTCTTC

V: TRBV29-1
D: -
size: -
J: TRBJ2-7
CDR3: CSVEVVSDSVYYEQYF
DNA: TGCAGCGTTGAAGTAGTGTCGGACAGCGTATACTACGAGCAGTACTTC

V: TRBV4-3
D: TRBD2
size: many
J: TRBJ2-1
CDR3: CASSQDPGGPHNEQFF
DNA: TGCGCCAGCAGCCAAGATCCGGGAGGGCCGCACAATGAGCAGTTCTTC

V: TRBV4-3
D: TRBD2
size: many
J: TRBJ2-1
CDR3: CASSPSGGRVYNEQFF
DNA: TGCGCCAGCAGCCCCAGCGGCGGGAGAGTTTACAATGAGCAGTTCTTC

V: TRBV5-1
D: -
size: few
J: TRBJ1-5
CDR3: CASSVDSNSNQPQHF
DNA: TGCGCCAGCAGCGTTGACAGCAATAGCAATCAGCCCCAGCATTTT

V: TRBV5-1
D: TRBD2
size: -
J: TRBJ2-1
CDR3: CASSFTGGPIHEQFF
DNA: TGCGCCAGCAGCTTCACGGGAGGGCCTATCCATGAGCAGTTCTTC

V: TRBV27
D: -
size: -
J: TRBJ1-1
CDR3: CASSLSGSWGEAFF
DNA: TGTGCCAGCAGTTTATCGGGTTCGTGGGGTGAAGCTTTCTTT

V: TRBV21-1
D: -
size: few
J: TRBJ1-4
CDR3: CASTLSGSSTNEKLFF
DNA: TGTGCCAGCACCCTCTCTGGGTCCTCAACTAATGAAAAACTGTTTTTT

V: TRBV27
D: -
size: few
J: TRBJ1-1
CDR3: CASSRMGVVEAFF
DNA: TGTGCCAGCAGCAGGATGGGGGTTGTCGAAGCTTTCTTT

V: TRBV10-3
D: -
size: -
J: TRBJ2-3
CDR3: CAISGQTISTDTQYF
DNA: TGTGCCATCAGTGGACAGACAATTAGCACAGATACGCAGTATTTT

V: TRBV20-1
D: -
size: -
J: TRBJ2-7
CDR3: CSARGEGGAYEQYF
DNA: TGCAGTGCTAGAGGTGAAGGGGGGGCTTACGAGCAGTACTTC

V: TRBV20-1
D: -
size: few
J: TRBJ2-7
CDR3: CSARDRWLSYEQYF
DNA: TGCAGTGCCAGAGACAGGTGGCTCTCCTACGAGCAGTACTTC